The clone carrying this TCR beta chain came up a few times. Amplification used 60 Vbeta primers and 13 Jbeta primers. The protocol was immunoSEQ multiplex PCR, while the TCRdb copy is restricted to in-frame clones and leaves out a portion. Here the sample spans fewer than 180,000 clones, roughly 80% being singletons. This donor's file did not include a recorded CMV serostatus. The data are from a study of cytomegalovirus exposure and HLA in healthy donors. Study information: Earlier sequencing of approximately 180 million T cells yielded 100 million to 120 million unique TCR beta sequences. Falling in the Caucasian-associated ancestry cluster were about four fifths of under 450 genotyped donors.

Deletions cut 2 bases from V and 7 bases from J, with 12 bases between. CDR1 and CDR2 from the germline V gene are SGHNT and YYREEE (reference sequence). This CDR3 has 13 amino acids. The chain combines TRBV5-4 with TRBJ1-1, with D possibly TRBD1 on 5 matching bases. Material: PBMCs. This TCR was sampled from a human donor in good health. CDR3 DNA: TGTGCCAGCAGCTTATGGGGCAGTGTTGAAGCTTTCTTT. Its translation: CASSLWGSVEAFF.